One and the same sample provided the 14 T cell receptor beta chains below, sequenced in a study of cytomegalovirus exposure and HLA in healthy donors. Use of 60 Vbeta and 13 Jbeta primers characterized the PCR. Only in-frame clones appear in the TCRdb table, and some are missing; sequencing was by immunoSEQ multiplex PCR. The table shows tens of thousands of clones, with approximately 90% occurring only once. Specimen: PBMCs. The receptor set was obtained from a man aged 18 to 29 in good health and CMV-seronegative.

CDR3: CASSPQVGRNTEAFF. In DNA, the CDR3 is TGTGCCAGCAGCCCCCAAGTGGGGAGGAACACTGAAGCTTTCTTT. J is TRBJ1-1 and V is TRBV2; D gene ambiguous. Germline CDR1 reads SNHLY; CDR2 reads FYNNEI. The V gene lost 6 bases and the J gene lost 1 base, with 15 bases spanning the gap. The CDR3 spans 15 residues.

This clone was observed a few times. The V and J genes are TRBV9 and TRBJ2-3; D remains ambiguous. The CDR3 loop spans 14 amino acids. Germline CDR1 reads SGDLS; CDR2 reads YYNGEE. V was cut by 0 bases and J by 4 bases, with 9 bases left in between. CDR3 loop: CASSVGPEADTQYF. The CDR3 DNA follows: TGTGCCAGCAGCGTAGGACCCGAGGCAGATACGCAGTATTTT.

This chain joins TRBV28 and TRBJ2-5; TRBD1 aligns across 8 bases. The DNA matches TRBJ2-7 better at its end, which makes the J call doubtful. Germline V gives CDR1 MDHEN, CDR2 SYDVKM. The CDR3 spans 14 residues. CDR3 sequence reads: CATQTGTGYYEQYF. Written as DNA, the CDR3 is TGTGCCACCCAAACCGGGACAGGCTACTACGAGCAGTACTTC.

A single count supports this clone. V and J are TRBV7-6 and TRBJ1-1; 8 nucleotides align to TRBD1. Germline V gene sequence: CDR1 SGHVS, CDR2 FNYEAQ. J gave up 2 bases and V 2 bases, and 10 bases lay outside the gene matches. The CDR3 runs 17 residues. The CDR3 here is CASSLTGQGIGNTEAFF. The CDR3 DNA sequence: TGTGCCAGCAGCTTAACCGGACAGGGTATCGGCAACACTGAAGCTTTCTTT.

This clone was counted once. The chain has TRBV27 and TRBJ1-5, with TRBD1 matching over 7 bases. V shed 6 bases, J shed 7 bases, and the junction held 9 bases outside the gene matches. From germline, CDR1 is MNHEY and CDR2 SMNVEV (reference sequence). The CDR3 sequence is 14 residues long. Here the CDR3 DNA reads TGTGCCAGCAGATATACAGGGGAGAGGCAGCCCCAGCATTTT. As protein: CASRYTGERQPQHF.

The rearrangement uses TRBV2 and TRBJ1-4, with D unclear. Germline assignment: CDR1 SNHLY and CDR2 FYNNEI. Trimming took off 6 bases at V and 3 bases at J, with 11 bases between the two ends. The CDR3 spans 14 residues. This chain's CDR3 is CASRSSGSNEKLFF. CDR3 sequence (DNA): TGTGCCAGCAGGTCATCGGGTTCTAATGAAAAACTGTTTTTT.

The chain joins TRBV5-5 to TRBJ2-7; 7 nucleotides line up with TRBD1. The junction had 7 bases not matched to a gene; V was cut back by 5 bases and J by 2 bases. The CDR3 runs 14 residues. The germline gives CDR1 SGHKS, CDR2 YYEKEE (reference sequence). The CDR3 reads CASRRDREPYEQYF. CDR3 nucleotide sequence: TGTGCCAGCAGACGTGACAGGGAACCCTACGAGCAGTACTTC.

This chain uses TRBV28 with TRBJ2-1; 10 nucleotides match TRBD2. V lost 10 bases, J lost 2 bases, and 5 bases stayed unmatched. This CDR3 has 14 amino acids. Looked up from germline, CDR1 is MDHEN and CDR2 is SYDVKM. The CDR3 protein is CATFLAGAYNEQFF. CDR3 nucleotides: TGTGCCACCTTCCTAGCGGGAGCCTACAATGAGCAGTTCTTC. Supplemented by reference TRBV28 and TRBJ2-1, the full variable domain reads DVKVTQSSRYLVKRTGEKVFLECVQDMDHENMFWYRQDPGLGLRLIYFSYDVKMKEKGDIPEGYSVSREKKERFSLILESASTNQTSMYLCATFLAGAYNEQFFGPGTRLTVL.

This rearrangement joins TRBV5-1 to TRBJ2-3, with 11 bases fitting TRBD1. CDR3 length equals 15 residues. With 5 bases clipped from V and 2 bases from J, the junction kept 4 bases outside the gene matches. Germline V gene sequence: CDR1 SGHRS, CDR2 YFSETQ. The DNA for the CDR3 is TGCGCCAGCAGGGGACAGGGGGTATACACAGATACGCAGTATTTT. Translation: CASRGQGVYTDTQYF. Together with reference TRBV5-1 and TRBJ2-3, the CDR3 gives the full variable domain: KAGVTQTPRYLIKTRGQQVTLSCSPISGHRSVSWYQQTPGQGLQFLFEYFSETQRNKGNFPGRFSGRQFSNSRSEMNVSTLELGDSALYLCASRGQGVYTDTQYFGPGTRLTVL.

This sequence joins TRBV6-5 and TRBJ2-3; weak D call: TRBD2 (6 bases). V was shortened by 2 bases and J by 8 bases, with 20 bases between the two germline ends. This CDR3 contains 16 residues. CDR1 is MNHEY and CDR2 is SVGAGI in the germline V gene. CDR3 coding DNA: TGTGCCAGCAGTTACGTTACGGGAGCCGCTAAGGGTACGCAGTATTTT. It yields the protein CASSYVTGAAKGTQYF.

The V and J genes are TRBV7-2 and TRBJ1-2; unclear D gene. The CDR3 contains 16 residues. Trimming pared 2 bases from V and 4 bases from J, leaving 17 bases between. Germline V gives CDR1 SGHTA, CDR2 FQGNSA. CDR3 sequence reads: CASSLKFARYGYGYTF. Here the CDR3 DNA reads TGTGCCAGCAGCTTAAAGTTTGCGAGGTACGGCTATGGCTACACCTTC.

CDR3 DNA sequence: TGTGCCAGCAGTGCAGGGGGCATATATCAGCCCCAGCATTTT. This codes for CASSAGGIYQPQHF. V gene TRBV27 combines with J gene TRBJ1-5, with TRBD1 matching 8 bases. Germline V gene sequence: CDR1 MNHEY, CDR2 SMNVEV (reference sequence). The length of the CDR3 is 14 residues. V lost 5 bases to trimming and J lost 5 bases; unmatched junction nucleotides: 5.

CDR3 residues: CATGGAGGSGTGELFF. CDR3 bases: TGTGCCACCGGCGGGGCTGGCGGGAGTGGTACCGGGGAGCTGTTTTTT. V gene TRBV27 combines with J gene TRBJ2-2; 7 bases map to TRBD2. Germline CDR1 MNHEY, CDR2 SMNVEV (reference sequence). After removal of 10 bases from V and 5 bases from J, the junction contained 16 bases not matched to a gene. The CDR3 is made up of 16 amino acids.

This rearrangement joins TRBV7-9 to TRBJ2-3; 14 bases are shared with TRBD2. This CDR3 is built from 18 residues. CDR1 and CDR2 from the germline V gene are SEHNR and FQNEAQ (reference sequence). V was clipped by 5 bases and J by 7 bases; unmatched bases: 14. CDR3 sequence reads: CASSTTSPGTSGRNTQYF. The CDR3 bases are TGTGCCAGCAGCACTACCAGCCCGGGGACTAGCGGGAGAAATACGCAGTATTTT. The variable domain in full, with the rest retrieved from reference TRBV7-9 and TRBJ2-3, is DTGVSQNPRHKITKRGQNVTFRCDPISEHNRLYWYRQTLGQGPEFLTYFQNEAQLEKSRLLSDRFSAERPKGSFSTLEIQRTEQGDSAMYLCASSTTSPGTSGRNTQYFGPGTRLTVL.